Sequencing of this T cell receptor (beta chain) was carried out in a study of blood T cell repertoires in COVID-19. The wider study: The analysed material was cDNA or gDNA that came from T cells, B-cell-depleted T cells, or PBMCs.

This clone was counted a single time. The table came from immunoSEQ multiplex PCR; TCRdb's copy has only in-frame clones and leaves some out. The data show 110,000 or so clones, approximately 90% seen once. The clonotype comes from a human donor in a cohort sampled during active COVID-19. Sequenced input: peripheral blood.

The CDR3 spells CSSRQGYNEQFF. The DNA for the CDR3 is TGCAGCTCACGACAGGGCTACAATGAGCAGTTCTTC. The rearrangement joins TRBV29-1 to TRBJ2-1; 7 positions agree with TRBD1. Per germline, CDR1 SQVTM and CDR2 ANQGSEA. Unmatched junction bases numbered 4, after V lost 8 bases and J lost 3 bases. CDR3 length equals 12 residues.